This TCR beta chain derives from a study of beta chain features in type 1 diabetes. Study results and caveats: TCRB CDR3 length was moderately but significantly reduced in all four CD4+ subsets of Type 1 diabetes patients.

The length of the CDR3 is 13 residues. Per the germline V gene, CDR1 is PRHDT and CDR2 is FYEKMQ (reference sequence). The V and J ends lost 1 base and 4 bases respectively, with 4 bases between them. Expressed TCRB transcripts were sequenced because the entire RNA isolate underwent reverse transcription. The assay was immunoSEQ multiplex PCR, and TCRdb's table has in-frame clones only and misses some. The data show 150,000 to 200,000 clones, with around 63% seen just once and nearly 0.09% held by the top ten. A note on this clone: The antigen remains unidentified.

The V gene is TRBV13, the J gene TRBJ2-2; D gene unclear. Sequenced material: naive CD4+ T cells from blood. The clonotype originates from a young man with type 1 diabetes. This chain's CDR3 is CASSLDSTGELFF. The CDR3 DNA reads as TGTGCCAGCAGCTTAGACAGCACCGGGGAGCTGTTTTTT. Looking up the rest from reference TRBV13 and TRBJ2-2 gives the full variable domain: AAGVIQSPRHLIKEKRETATLKCYPIPRHDTVYWYQQGPGQDPQFLISFYEKMQSDKGSIPDRFSAQQFSDYHSELNMSSLELGDSALYFCASSLDSTGELFFGEGSRLTVL.